The 27 T cell receptor beta chains presented below share a single source sample, sequenced in a study of T-cell reconstitution after alpha-beta-depleted transplantation in children. The authors prepared the TCRbeta library with unique molecular identifiers. TCRdb called the PCR reads again in MiXCR, with one record for every CDR3 protein. The sample lists 900,000 or so distinct CDR3 sequences; approximately 15% were seen once. This specimen was PBMCs, mostly from graft donor cells, taken 360 days after TCRalphabeta/CD19-depleted stem cell transplant. The receptors originated from a male patient between 5 and 17 years old who had a stem cell transplant for acute lymphoblastic leukemia, so the T cells may come from the graft donor.

This clonotype showed up just a few times. The gene calls are TRBV7-6 and TRBJ2-2; possible D gene TRBD1, 5 bases. Germline V gene sequence: CDR1 SGHVS, CDR2 FNYEAQ. The CDR3 is 15 residues long. Trimming took 4 bases from V and 1 from J, leaving 10 bases between them. This chain's CDR3 is CASSWKGMNTGELFF. In nucleotides, the CDR3 is TGTGCCAGCAGCTGGAAGGGGATGAACACCGGGGAGCTGTTTTTT.

This clonotype was detected only a few times. J is TRBJ1-5 and V is TRBV4-1, with D possibly TRBD1 on 5 matching bases. Germline assignment: CDR1 MGHRA and CDR2 YSYEKL. This CDR3 comprises 16 residues. Trimming stripped 0 bases from V and 6 bases from J, with 15 bases between. The CDR3 DNA sequence: TGCGCCAGCAGCCAAGACAGGGAAAATAGGGTTCAGCCCCAGCATTTT. It specifies CASSQDRENRVQPQHF.

The V call is TRBV2, the J call TRBJ2-2; D possibly corresponds to TRBD2 (6 bases). Trimming pared 5 bases from V and 5 bases from J, leaving 9 bases between. The CDR3 length is 13 residues. Germline loops: CDR1 SNHLY, CDR2 FYNNEI. Here the CDR3 DNA reads TGTGCCAGCAGTAGGAGGGAGACCGGGGAGCTGTTTTTT. Amino acids: CASSRRETGELFF.

This clonotype was detected a few times. The chain has TRBV6-2 or TRBV6-3 and TRBJ2-3, with D possibly TRBD1 on 6 matching bases. Per germline, CDR1 MNHEY and CDR2 SVGEGT. The V gene lost 5 bases and the J gene lost 0 bases, with 21 bases spanning the gap. The length of the CDR3 is 18 residues. In DNA form, the CDR3 reads TGTGCCAGCAGTGCCGGACAGCGACGATACTCTAGCACAGATACGCAGTATTTT. Its protein is CASSAGQRRYSSTDTQYF.

This chain joins TRBV20-1 and TRBJ2-1, with D possibly called TRBD1 or TRBD2 (5 bases each). Germline CDR1 DFQATT, CDR2 SNEGSKA (reference sequence). The CDR3 contains 15 residues. Trimming left V 3 bases short and J 0 bases short, with 12 bases between. The DNA for the CDR3 is TGCAGTGCTAGCTCCCGGGGCAGCTCCTACAATGAGCAGTTCTTC. Translation gives CSASSRGSSYNEQFF.

This clonotype has only a few counts. The chain employs TRBV19 and TRBJ2-1, with D tentatively TRBD2 (5 bases). The germline gives CDR1 LNHDA, CDR2 SQIVND (reference sequence). With 4 bases removed from V and 4 bases from J, the gap between germline ends came to 17 bases. There are 16 residues in the CDR3. The CDR3 sequence is CASSTPTDLRYNEQFF. CDR3 in DNA: TGTGCCAGTAGTACTCCCACGGACTTAAGATACAATGAGCAGTTCTTC.

This chain links TRBV29-1 with TRBJ2-1; the D gene is possibly TRBD1 (6 bases). Trimming shortened V by 6 bases and J by 9 bases, and 15 bases separated the two germline ends. The V gene's germline CDR1 is SQVTM and CDR2 ANQGSEA. CDR3 length equals 12 residues. DNA of the CDR3: TGCAGCGTGGAGCTGGGGGCGGTTGAGCAGTTCTTC. Protein product: CSVELGAVEQFF.

The CDR3 nucleotides read TGCGCCAGCAGCCTCCGGACAGGGAGTTGGACTGAAGCTTTCTTT. Translated: CASSLRTGSWTEAFF. V and J are TRBV5-1 and TRBJ1-1; 8 nucleotides agree with TRBD1. Germline CDR1 reads SGHRS; CDR2 reads YFSETQ. The CDR3 totals 15 residues. With 4 bases clipped from V and 5 bases from J, the junction kept 10 bases outside the gene matches.

This clonotype has just a few counts. V gene TRBV5-1 combines with J gene TRBJ2-2; no clear D gene. V lost 3 bases to trimming and J lost 0 bases, with 15 bases between them. Looked up from germline, CDR1 is SGHRS and CDR2 is YFSETQ. The length of the CDR3 is 17 residues. CDR3 nucleotide sequence: TGCGCCAGCAGCTCTCCGCGACCTCCAACGAACACCGGGGAGCTGTTTTTT. Translating gives CASSSPRPPTNTGELFF.

J is TRBJ2-1 and V is TRBV3-1; no firm D call. The CDR3 length is 17 residues. Germline V gene lookup returns CDR1 LGHDT and CDR2 YNNKEL (reference sequence). The V end was cut by 0 bases, the J end by 0 bases, with 12 bases between. In DNA, the CDR3 is TGTGCCAGCAGCCAAGATTTCCGGGCGCCCTCCTACAATGAGCAGTTCTTC. Translating it yields CASSQDFRAPSYNEQFF.

The chain is built from TRBV5-8 and TRBJ2-1, with 13 nucleotides matching TRBD2. CDR1 SGHTS and CDR2 YDEGEE come from the germline V gene. The length of the CDR3 is 15 residues. Losses at the gene ends were 0 bases for V and 8 bases for J; bases not matched to a gene: 2. The CDR3 protein is CASSLVLAGGYEQFF. CDR3 coding DNA: TGTGCCAGCAGCTTGGTACTAGCGGGAGGGTATGAGCAGTTCTTC.

This clonotype was recorded at least ten times. This rearrangement joins TRBV4-1 to TRBJ2-2; D is unresolved. V was clipped by 3 bases and J by 6 bases, with 5 bases between them. Germline CDR1 reads MGHRA; CDR2 reads YSYEKL. The CDR3 spans 12 residues. The CDR3 protein is CASSQVAGELFF. CDR3 nucleotides: TGCGCCAGCAGCCAGGTCGCCGGGGAGCTGTTTTTT.

V is TRBV10-3 and J is TRBJ2-1, with D possibly being TRBD2 (6 bases). The ends were cut back, 4 bases at V and 2 bases at J, with 18 bases in the middle. The CDR3 contains 17 residues. Germline V CDR1 and CDR2: ENHRY, SYGVKD. Here the CDR3 reads CAISGALGVAAYNEQFF. The CDR3 DNA reads as TGTGCCATCAGTGGAGCCCTAGGGGTAGCGGCCTACAATGAGCAGTTCTTC.

This clonotype was counted at least ten times. The rearrangement joins TRBV10-3 to TRBJ2-1; no clear D. CDR1 is ENHRY and CDR2 is SYGVKD in the germline V gene. The CDR3 loop spans 12 amino acids. V was cut by 2 bases and J by 7 bases, with 6 bases left in between. The DNA of the CDR3 is TGTGCCATCAGTGAGGTTGGGAATGAGCAGTTCTTC. Its translation is CAISEVGNEQFF.

This clonotype was found a few times. The CDR3 sequence is CSASKGLHSPLHF. Written as DNA, the CDR3 is TGCAGTGCTAGTAAGGGCCTCCATTCACCCCTCCACTTT. The chain employs TRBV20-1 and TRBJ1-6; D is unresolved. Germline assignment: CDR1 DFQATT and CDR2 SNEGSKA (reference sequence). CDR3 length: 13 amino acids. Trimming stripped 3 bases from V and 8 bases from J, with 11 bases between.

This clonotype turned up a few times. The CDR3 spells CASSYDHDEQFF. The CDR3 DNA reads as TGTGCCAGCAGTTACGACCATGATGAGCAGTTCTTC. The chain links TRBV6-5 to TRBJ2-1, with D uncertain. The V end was cut by 2 bases, the J end by 8 bases, with 7 bases between. CDR3 length: 12 amino acids. The V gene's germline CDR1 is MNHEY and CDR2 SVGAGI.

The gene calls are TRBV20-1 and TRBJ2-7, with a weak D call TRBD1 (6 bases). The CDR3 totals 12 residues. Trimming stripped 6 bases from V and 2 bases from J, with 11 bases between. Germline V gene sequence: CDR1 DFQATT, CDR2 SNEGSKA (reference sequence). The CDR3 DNA reads TGCAGTGCAAAGGGGGTTACCTACGAGCAGTACTTC. This sequence encodes CSAKGVTYEQYF.

The chain uses TRBV2 and TRBJ1-5, with 9 bases aligning to TRBD1. The CDR3 has 15 residues. From germline, CDR1 is SNHLY and CDR2 FYNNEI. The V gene end was trimmed by 3 bases and the J gene end by 5 bases; junction bases not matched to a gene: 5. The CDR3 protein is CASSDRGTGYQPQHF. In nucleotides, the CDR3 is TGTGCCAGCAGTGACCGAGGGACAGGGTATCAGCCCCAGCATTTT.

At least ten counts were recorded for this clonotype. This rearrangement joins TRBV4-2 to TRBJ2-1; 13 bases are a match to TRBD2. V trimming: 6 bases; J trimming: 5 bases; junction bases outside the gene matches: 16. CDR3 length: 19 residues. Per the germline V gene, CDR1 is LGHNA and CDR2 is YNFKEQ. CDR3 sequence reads: CASSPGTSGILRGNNEQFF. CDR3 bases: TGTGCCAGCAGTCCCGGGACTAGCGGGATCCTCAGGGGGAACAATGAGCAGTTCTTC.

This rearrangement joins TRBV6-5 to TRBJ2-5, with TRBD1 matching over 7 bases. CDR3 size: 14 residues. The V and J ends lost 2 bases and 5 bases, in that order; junction bases with no gene match: 5. Germline CDR1 reads MNHEY; CDR2 reads SVGAGI. CDR3 coding DNA: TGTGCCAGCAGTTACGGGCAGGGGGTGGAGACCCAGTACTTC. It specifies CASSYGQGVETQYF.

This clonotype has a handful of counts. The V and J genes are TRBV28 and TRBJ2-5, with 12 bases fitting TRBD1. Germline trimming cut 1 base from V and 5 bases from J; bases unmatched to any gene: 8. CDR3 length equals 17 residues. CDR1 MDHEN and CDR2 SYDVKM come from the germline V gene. The CDR3 DNA follows: TGTGCCAGCAGTTTATCCGGGACAGGGGGCCATAGGGAGACCCAGTACTTC. Protein product: CASSLSGTGGHRETQYF.

This clonotype was counted a few times. The chain joins TRBV12-3 or TRBV12-4 to TRBJ2-1, with a weak D call TRBD1 (6 bases). Trimming pared 0 bases from V and 4 bases from J, leaving 10 bases between. CDR3 length: 15 residues. CDR3 bases: TGTGCCAGCAGTTTAGCGGGGACAAAATACAATGAGCAGTTCTTC. Protein sequence: CASSLAGTKYNEQFF.

This clonotype was found a few times. V gene TRBV12-3 or TRBV12-4 combines with J gene TRBJ2-2, with TRBD2 matching over 7 bases. This CDR3 has 15 amino acids. The J segment lost 3 bases and the V segment lost 4 bases, leaving 5 bases of the junction unmatched. The CDR3 nucleotides read TGTGCCAGCAGTTCACGGACTAGAGACACCGGGGAGCTGTTTTTT. Translating gives CASSSRTRDTGELFF.

This clonotype was seen only a few times. V is TRBV5-1 and J is TRBJ2-4; perhaps TRBD1 as D (6 bases). This CDR3 comprises 16 residues. Germline assignment: CDR1 SGHRS and CDR2 YFSETQ. V lost 0 bases and J 5 bases, leaving 15 bases between the germline ends. CDR3 in amino acids: CASSLVGWAGENIQYF. CDR3 nucleotides: TGCGCCAGCAGCTTGGTAGGGTGGGCAGGGGAAAACATTCAGTACTTC. The entire variable domain, with the rest obtained from reference TRBV5-1 and TRBJ2-4, is as follows: KAGVTQTPRYLIKTRGQQVTLSCSPISGHRSVSWYQQTPGQGLQFLFEYFSETQRNKGNFPGRFSGRQFSNSRSEMNVSTLELGDSALYLCASSLVGWAGENIQYFGAGTRLSVL.

The sample holds a few counts of this clonotype. The genes are TRBV19 and TRBJ2-7, with a weak D call TRBD1 (6 bases). The germline CDR1 and CDR2 sequences are LNHDA and SQIVND (reference sequence). V was pared by 5 bases and J by 0 bases, with 14 bases between. The CDR3 is 15 amino acids. The CDR3 here is CASSQPGHLSYEQYF. CDR3 DNA sequence: TGTGCCAGTAGTCAGCCGGGACACCTCTCCTACGAGCAGTACTTC.

The chain's CDR3 is CASSFETLRGETQYF. CDR3 nucleotide sequence: TGTGCCAGCAGCTTCGAAACTCTCAGGGGAGAGACCCAGTACTTC. The chain carries TRBV5-6 and TRBJ2-5; weak D call: TRBD1 (6 bases). The CDR3 consists of 15 residues. The V end was cut by 2 bases, the J end by 4 bases, with 15 bases between. Germline values: CDR1 SGHDT, CDR2 YYEEEE.

The chain is built from TRBV20-1 and TRBJ2-3; D ambiguous. Germline CDR1 DFQATT, CDR2 SNEGSKA (reference sequence). The CDR3 is 12 residues long. Trimming left V 3 bases short and J 0 bases short, with 4 bases between. The CDR3 here is CSASASTDTQYF. The CDR3, as DNA: TGCAGTGCTAGCGCCAGCACAGATACGCAGTATTTT.